The present T cell receptor (beta chain) was sequenced within a study of Ad26.COV2.S vaccination and SARS-CoV-2 variants. Study-level points and caveats: The TCR-based breadth and depth measures might underestimate overall T cell responses.

The CDR3 length is 15 residues. Trimming pared 2 bases from V and 3 bases from J, leaving 13 bases between. The germline gives CDR1 MNHEY, CDR2 SVGEGT. Treatment denoted: about 20 received Ad26.COV2.S at low or high dose, single or two shots; roughly 5 received placebo; per-sample allocation not given. Collection of samples fell on day 63 after the first vaccine or placebo injection. As its vector, the vaccine had Ad26, which expressed Wuhan-strain SARS-CoV-2 spike. Concerning this clone: No antigen is known for it.

The protocol was immunoSEQ multiplex PCR, while the TCRdb copy is restricted to in-frame clones and leaves out a portion. The sample holds around 500,000 clones, about 89% seen once. This TCR was recovered from a person aged 18-60 years who received the Ad26.COV2.S COVID-19 vaccine or a placebo. The sample in question was peripheral blood, obtained in a trial of Ad26.COV2.S vaccine versus placebo. This chain connects TRBV6-2 or TRBV6-3 to TRBJ2-5; D call uncertain. The CDR3 region has the DNA TGTGCCAGCAGTTACGATCAGCTAGTTAAAGAGACCCAGTACTTC. It encodes CASSYDQLVKETQYF.